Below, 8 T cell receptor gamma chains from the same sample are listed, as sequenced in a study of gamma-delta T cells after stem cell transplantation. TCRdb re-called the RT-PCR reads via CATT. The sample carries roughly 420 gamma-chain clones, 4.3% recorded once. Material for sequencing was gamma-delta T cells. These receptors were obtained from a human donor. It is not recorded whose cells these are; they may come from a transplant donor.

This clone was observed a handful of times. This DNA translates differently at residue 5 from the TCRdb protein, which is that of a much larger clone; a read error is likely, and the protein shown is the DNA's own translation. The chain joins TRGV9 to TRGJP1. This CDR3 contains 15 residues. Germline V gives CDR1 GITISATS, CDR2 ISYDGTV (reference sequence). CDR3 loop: CALWAVTTTGWFKIF. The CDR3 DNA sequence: TGTGCCTTGTGGGCGGTGACTACCACTGGTTGGTTCAAGATATTT.

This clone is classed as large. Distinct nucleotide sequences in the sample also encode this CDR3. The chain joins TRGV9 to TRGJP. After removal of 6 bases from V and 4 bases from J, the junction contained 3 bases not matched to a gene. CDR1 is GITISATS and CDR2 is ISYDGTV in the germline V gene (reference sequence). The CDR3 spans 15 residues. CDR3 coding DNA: TGTGCCTTGTGGAGCCAAGAGTTGGGCAAAAAAATCAAGGTATTT. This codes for CALWSQELGKKIKVF.

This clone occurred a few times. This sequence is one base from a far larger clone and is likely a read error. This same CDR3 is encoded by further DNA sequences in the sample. The CDR3 DNA reads TGCGCCTTGTGGGAGGTGACTACCACTGGTTGGTTCAAGATATTT. Protein: CALWEVTTTGWFKIF. The rearrangement joins TRGV9 to TRGJP1. The V gene's germline CDR1 is GITISATS and CDR2 ISYDGTV (reference sequence). The CDR3 runs to 15 residues.

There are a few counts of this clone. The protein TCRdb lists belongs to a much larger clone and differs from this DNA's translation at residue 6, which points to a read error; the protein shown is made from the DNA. The CDR3 is CALWEATGPIRKKLF. The CDR3 DNA is TGTGCCTTGTGGGAGGCGACTGGCCCAATCCGTAAGAAACTCTTT. The genes are TRGV9 and TRGJ1 or TRGJ2. Per the germline V gene, CDR1 is GITISATS and CDR2 is ISYDGTV (reference sequence). This CDR3 has 15 amino acids. J gave up 9 bases and V 2 bases, and 16 bases lay outside the gene matches.

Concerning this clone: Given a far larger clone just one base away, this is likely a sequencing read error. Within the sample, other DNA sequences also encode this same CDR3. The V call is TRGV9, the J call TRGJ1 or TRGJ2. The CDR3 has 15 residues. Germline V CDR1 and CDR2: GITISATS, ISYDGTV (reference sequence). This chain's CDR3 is CALWEVHESYYKKLF. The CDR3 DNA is TGTGCGTTGTGGGAGGTGCACGAGAGTTATTATAAGAAACTCTTT.

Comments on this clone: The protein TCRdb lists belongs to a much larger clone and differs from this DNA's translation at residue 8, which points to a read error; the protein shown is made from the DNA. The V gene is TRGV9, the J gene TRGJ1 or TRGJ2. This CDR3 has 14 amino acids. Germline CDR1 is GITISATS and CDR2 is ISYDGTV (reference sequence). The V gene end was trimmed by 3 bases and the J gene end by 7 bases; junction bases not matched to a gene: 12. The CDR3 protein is CALWEPGIRYKKLF. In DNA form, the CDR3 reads TGTGCCTTGTGGGAGCCCGGAATTAGGTATAAGAAACTCTTT.

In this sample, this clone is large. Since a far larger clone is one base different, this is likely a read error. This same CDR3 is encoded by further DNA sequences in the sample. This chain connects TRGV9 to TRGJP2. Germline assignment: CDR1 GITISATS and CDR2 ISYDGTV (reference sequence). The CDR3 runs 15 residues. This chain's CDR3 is CALWEVRVSDWIKTF. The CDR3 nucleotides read TGCGCCTTGTGGGAGGTGCGGGTAAGTGATTGGATCAAGACGTTT.

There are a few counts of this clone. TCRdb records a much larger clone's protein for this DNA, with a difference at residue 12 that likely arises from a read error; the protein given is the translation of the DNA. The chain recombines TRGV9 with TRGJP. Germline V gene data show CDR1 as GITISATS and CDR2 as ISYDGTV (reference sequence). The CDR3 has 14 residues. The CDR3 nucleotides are TGTGCCTTGTGGGAGAAGTTGGGCAAAAAAATCAGGGTATTT. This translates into CALWEKLGKKIRVF.